Below, 27 T cell receptor beta chains from the same sample are listed, as sequenced in a study of OX40 agonist ivuxolimab in advanced cancers. Clones were sequenced by immunoSEQ multiplex PCR, and TCRdb holds only the in-frame ones, with some missing. Among some 59,000 clones listed, 75% to 90% were seen once. The sample was CD4+ or CD8+ T cells sorted from blood, taken in a trial of the OX40 agonist ivuxolimab. These receptors were taken from an adult with an advanced solid tumor such as melanoma, head and neck, liver or kidney cancer.

This clone was found a few times. The chain recombines TRBV4-3 with TRBJ1-2; D unresolved. Germline V gives CDR1 LGHNA, CDR2 YSLEER. Trimming shortened V by 0 bases and J by 9 bases, and 17 bases separated the two germline ends. The CDR3 is made up of 15 amino acids. The CDR3 reads CASSQEPGASRSYTF. The CDR3 DNA reads as TGCGCCAGCAGCCAAGAACCCGGAGCAAGCCGGAGCTACACCTTC.

V is TRBV21-1 and J is TRBJ2-1; the table gives TRBD2 as D, unverified against the DNA. TRBV21-1 is designated a pseudogene. The CDR3 covers 15 residues. CDR3 loop: CATLGKGEKYNEQFF. The CDR3 nucleotides are TGTGCCACCCTAGGTAAGGGAGAGAAGTACAATGAGCAGTTCTTC.

The chain uses TRBV6-5 and TRBJ2-7; 8 bases match TRBD1. The CDR3 contains 15 residues. Germline CDR1 reads MNHEY; CDR2 reads SVGAGI. V lost 6 bases to trimming and J lost 9 bases; unmatched junction nucleotides: 16. The CDR3 sequence is CASRLTGGNREGQYF. The CDR3 DNA sequence: TGTGCCAGCAGACTTACAGGGGGTAATCGGGAAGGGCAGTACTTC.

The V call is TRBV18, the J call TRBJ2-1; 7 bases map to TRBD2. Per germline, CDR1 KGHSH and CDR2 LQKENI. Trimming removed 6 bases from V and 7 bases from J; junction bases left unmatched: 6. This CDR3 has 13 amino acids. The CDR3 protein is CASSPLGGNEQFF. The DNA of the CDR3 is TGTGCCAGCTCCCCTCTCGGGGGGAATGAGCAGTTCTTC. Complete variable domain (other parts from reference TRBV18 and TRBJ2-1): NAGVMQNPRHLVRRRGQEARLRCSPMKGHSHVYWYRQLPEEGLKFMVYLQKENIIDESGMPKERFSAEFPKEGPSILRIQQVVRGDSAAYFCASSPLGGNEQFFGPGTRLTVL.

V is TRBV6-6 and J is TRBJ2-7; no clear D. Germline V gives CDR1 MNHNY, CDR2 SVGAGI (reference sequence). This CDR3 has 14 amino acids. With 2 bases removed from V and 3 bases from J, the gap between germline ends came to 11 bases. The chain's CDR3 is CASSYLSGNYEQYF. CDR3 nucleotide sequence: TGTGCCAGCAGTTACCTGTCGGGTAACTACGAGCAGTACTTC.

V usage is TRBV15 and J usage is TRBJ1-4; 9 nucleotides line up with TRBD1. V lost 0 bases to trimming and J lost 8 bases; unmatched junction nucleotides: 7. CDR3 length: 16 amino acids. Germline CDR1 is LNHNV and CDR2 is YYDKDF (reference sequence). The chain's CDR3 is CATSRDKDRGKEKLFF. The CDR3, as DNA: TGTGCCACCAGCAGAGATAAGGACAGGGGAAAAGAAAAACTGTTTTTT.

The chain links TRBV28 to TRBJ2-7; 10 nucleotides match TRBD1. Germline CDR1 and CDR2: MDHEN and SYDVKM. The ends lost 4 bases at V and 1 base at J; junction bases unmatched: 7. The CDR3 has 16 amino acids. The CDR3 region is CASSWGQGLTSYEQYF. Written as DNA, the CDR3 is TGTGCCAGCAGTTGGGGACAGGGGTTAACGTCCTACGAGCAGTACTTC.

This clone was observed a single time. The chain is built from TRBV7-2 and TRBJ2-7; 8 bases agree with TRBD1. CDR1 is SGHTA, CDR2 FQGNSA, per germline. The junction had 1 base not matched to a gene; V was cut back by 2 bases and J by 4 bases. CDR3 length equals 13 residues. CDR3 residues: CASSLTGGYEQYF. As DNA, the CDR3 is TGTGCCAGCAGCTTAACAGGGGGTTACGAGCAGTACTTC. The variable domain in full, completed from reference TRBV7-2 and TRBJ2-7, reads GAGVSQSPSNKVTEKGKDVELRCDPISGHTALYWYRQSLGQGLEFLIYFQGNSAPDKSGLPSDRFSAERTGGSVSTLTIQRTQQEDSAVYLCASSLTGGYEQYFGPGTRLTVT.

This clone occurred once. DNA of the CDR3: TGTGCCTGGAGTTTAACTAGGACAGATACGCAGTATTTT. It encodes CAWSLTRTDTQYF. This chain uses TRBV30 with TRBJ2-3; a weak D match, TRBD2 (5 bases). Germline values: CDR1 GTSNPN, CDR2 SVGIG (reference sequence). Trimming left V 2 bases short and J 3 bases short, with 9 bases between. This CDR3 contains 13 residues.

This clone was seen just once. This chain uses TRBV5-1 with TRBJ2-3, with 12 bases that match TRBD2. CDR1 is SGHRS and CDR2 is YFSETQ in the germline V gene. The CDR3 is 18 residues long. V shed 4 bases and J 2 bases; nucleotides not matched to a gene: 11. The CDR3 sequence is CASSPAKTSGSFTDTQYF. The CDR3 nucleotides are TGCGCCAGCAGCCCCGCTAAGACTAGCGGGAGTTTCACAGATACGCAGTATTTT. Full variable domain (outside the CDR3, taken from reference TRBV5-1 and TRBJ2-3): KAGVTQTPRYLIKTRGQQVTLSCSPISGHRSVSWYQQTPGQGLQFLFEYFSETQRNKGNFPGRFSGRQFSNSRSEMNVSTLELGDSALYLCASSPAKTSGSFTDTQYFGPGTRLTVL.

The chain couples TRBV2 to TRBJ1-3; perhaps TRBD1 as D (6 bases). This CDR3 spans 14 amino acids. V lost 6 bases and J 2 bases, leaving 11 bases between the germline ends. CDR1 SNHLY and CDR2 FYNNEI come from the germline V gene. CDR3 amino acids: CASSGGQPGNTIYF. The CDR3 region has the DNA TGTGCCAGCAGCGGGGGGCAGCCTGGAAACACCATATATTTT.

CDR3 bases: TGCAGCGTTGATTGGCAAAGCACCGGGGAGCTGTTTTTT. Its translation is CSVDWQSTGELFF. The chain links TRBV29-1 to TRBJ2-2; D gene ambiguous. The CDR3 loop spans 13 amino acids. Germline CDR1 and CDR2: SQVTM and ANQGSEA. Trimming stripped 3 bases from V and 4 bases from J, with 9 bases between.

The count of this clone is one. This chain joins TRBV4-1 and TRBJ1-5; 12 nucleotides line up with TRBD1. Germline loops: CDR1 MGHRA, CDR2 YSYEKL. Trimming at V came to 4 bases and at J to 0 bases, leaving 7 bases not matched to a gene. This CDR3 has 18 residues. DNA of the CDR3: TGCGCCAGCAGCCCCAAGGGGACAGGGGGCAGTAGCAATCAGCCCCAGCATTTT. Amino acid sequence: CASSPKGTGGSSNQPQHF.

The chain combines TRBV9 with TRBJ1-2; TRBD1 might be the D (5 bases). The CDR3 consists of 15 residues. In germline, CDR1 is SGDLS, CDR2 YYNGEE. V was cut by 4 bases and J by 2 bases, with 15 bases left in between. For the CDR3, the DNA is TGTGCCAGCAGCTCCCTTGGGACCGGGAACTATGGCTACACCTTC. Its protein is CASSSLGTGNYGYTF. Full variable domain (rest looked up from reference TRBV9 and TRBJ1-2): DSGVTQTPKHLITATGQRVTLRCSPRSGDLSVYWYQQSLDQGLQFLIQYYNGEERAKGNILERFSAQQFPDLHSELNLSSLELGDSALYFCASSSLGTGNYGYTFGSGTRLTVV.

This rearrangement joins TRBV28 to TRBJ1-1, with a tentative D call TRBD1 (5 bases). Germline V gene sequence: CDR1 MDHEN, CDR2 SYDVKM. The CDR3 has 14 residues. V lost 2 bases and J 1 base, leaving 8 bases between the germline ends. For the CDR3, the DNA is TGTGCCAGCAGTTTAAGACAGCCGAACACTGAAGCTTTCTTT. Protein: CASSLRQPNTEAFF. Using reference TRBV28 and TRBJ1-1 for the parts outside the CDR3, the full variable domain is DVKVTQSSRYLVKRTGEKVFLECVQDMDHENMFWYRQDPGLGLRLIYFSYDVKMKEKGDIPEGYSVSREKKERFSLILESASTNQTSMYLCASSLRQPNTEAFFGQGTRLTVV.

V usage is TRBV7-9 and J usage is TRBJ1-3, with D maybe TRBD1 (5 bases). The length of the CDR3 is 13 residues. Germline-derived CDR1 and CDR2 are SEHNR and FQNEAQ (reference sequence). V gave up 1 base and J gave up 5 bases, with 6 bases separating them. The CDR3 DNA follows: TGTGCCAGCAGCTTAGGACAGCGAAACACCATATATTTT. It encodes CASSLGQRNTIYF.

A single count supports this clone. The chain recombines TRBV6-1 with TRBJ1-5; D ambiguous. This CDR3 has 13 residues. With 8 bases removed from V and 0 bases from J, the gap between germline ends came to 8 bases. Per germline, CDR1 MNHNS and CDR2 SASEGT. Here the CDR3 reads CASGVYSNQPQHF. In nucleotides, the CDR3 is TGTGCCAGCGGGGTATATAGCAATCAGCCCCAGCATTTT.

V and J are TRBV5-6 and TRBJ1-1; tentative D call: TRBD1 (6 bases). Germline V CDR1 and CDR2: SGHDT, YYEEEE. The CDR3 extends over 16 amino acids. V dropped 0 bases and J dropped 1 base, with 13 bases sitting between them. CDR3 amino acids: CASSLAFQGQNTEAFF. The CDR3 region has the DNA TGTGCCAGCAGCTTGGCCTTTCAGGGACAGAACACTGAAGCTTTCTTT.

In the case of this clone: The junction departs from the called germline gene at one end, perhaps through a read error. The chain employs TRBV9 and TRBJ2-7, with no clear D. This CDR3 is 14 amino acids long. CDR1 is SGDLS, CDR2 YYNGEE, per germline. CDR3 nucleotide sequence: TGTGCCAGCAGCCGAGAAGAACACTCCCACGAGCAGTACTTC. Translating gives CASSREEHSHEQYF.

In its sample, this clone was seen a few times. A read error may be the cause here, since a much bigger clone is one base away. The chain is built from TRBV7-7 and TRBJ2-3; unclear D gene. The CDR3 length is 12 residues. CDR1 is SSHAT, CDR2 FNYEAQ, per germline (reference sequence). V lost 4 bases and J lost 0, with 2 bases in between. CDR3 sequence reads: CASSSSTDTQYF. The CDR3, as DNA: TGTGCCAGCAGCTCCAGCACAGATACGCAGTATTTT.

For the CDR3, the DNA is TGTGCCAGCTCACCCCGGCAGAACCCTCTTAACTATGGCTACACCTTC. As protein: CASSPRQNPLNYGYTF. The rearrangement uses TRBV18 and TRBJ1-2, with D uncertain. V shed 3 bases and J shed 1 base, with 15 bases lying between them. Germline assignment: CDR1 KGHSH and CDR2 LQKENI. This CDR3 has 16 residues.

V gene TRBV28 combines with J gene TRBJ2-1, with 7 bases identical to TRBD1. The CDR3 consists of 16 residues. Looked up from germline, CDR1 is MDHEN and CDR2 is SYDVKM. The J segment lost 4 bases and the V segment lost 7 bases, leaving 13 bases of the junction unmatched. The CDR3 protein is CASTPSGTAKYNEQFF. The CDR3 DNA sequence: TGTGCCAGCACCCCATCCGGGACAGCAAAATACAATGAGCAGTTCTTC.

The chain employs TRBV15 and TRBJ1-5; TRBD1 matches 10 bases. The CDR3 loop spans 16 amino acids. Per the germline V gene, CDR1 is LNHNV and CDR2 is YYDKDF (reference sequence). The junction had 5 bases not matched to a gene; V was cut back by 6 bases and J by 0 bases. The CDR3 bases are TGTGCCACCAGGACCGGGACAGGGGATAGCAATCAGCCCCAGCATTTT. Amino acids: CATRTGTGDSNQPQHF.

The chain uses TRBV18 and TRBJ2-6, with D perhaps matching TRBD1 (6 bases). This CDR3 comprises 17 residues. V lost 3 bases to trimming and J lost 0 bases, with 12 bases between them. Germline V CDR1 and CDR2: KGHSH, LQKENI. Here the CDR3 reads CASSPRQASSGANVLTF. CDR3 sequence (DNA): TGTGCCAGCTCACCGCGACAGGCTAGCTCTGGGGCCAACGTCCTGACTTTC.

There are a few counts of this clone. V gene TRBV28 combines with J gene TRBJ2-2; a weak D match, TRBD2 (6 bases). V lost 7 bases and J 5 bases, leaving 14 bases between the germline ends. Germline CDR1 reads MDHEN; CDR2 reads SYDVKM. The CDR3 covers 14 residues. The CDR3 here is CASTETRRTGELFF. The DNA for the CDR3 is TGTGCCAGCACGGAGACTAGGAGAACCGGGGAGCTGTTTTTT.

The chain links TRBV6-6 to TRBJ2-6; no clear D gene. This CDR3 is 14 amino acids long. The germline CDR1 and CDR2 sequences are MNHNY and SVGAGI (reference sequence). V was trimmed by 5 bases and J by 0 bases, leaving 5 bases between them. The CDR3 protein is CASSRSSGANVLTF. In DNA form, the CDR3 reads TGTGCCAGCAGTCGGTCCTCTGGGGCCAACGTCCTGACTTTC.

J is TRBJ2-5 and V is TRBV21-1; the tabulated D call, TRBD2, remains unverified against the DNA. TRBV21-1 is termed a pseudogene. CDR3 size: 12 residues. In DNA form, the CDR3 reads TGTGCCAGCAGCATCGGGAGCGAGACCCAGTACTTC. It is translated as CASSIGSETQYF.